The clone carrying this T cell receptor (delta chain) has more than one count but fewer than ten. The translation of this DNA and the TCRdb protein of a much larger clone differ at residue 10, probably owing to a read error; the protein shown here is translated from the DNA. The data derive from a study of γδ T cells in repeated Plasmodium falciparum infection. The CDR3 extends over 15 amino acids. Germline V gives CDR1 GEAIGNYY, CDR2 EKD. TCRdb reprocessed the multiplex PCR reads through CATT. The sample lists 70,000 to 95,000 delta-chain clones, over 1.3% occurring once. Flow sorting of PBMC yielded separate Vgamma9/Vdelta2+ and Vdelta2-negative gammadelta T cell populations for bulk repertoire analysis.

The rearrangement links TRDV2 to TRDJ2, with 7 bases aligning to TRDD3. The sequenced sample was gamma-delta T cells from blood. The source is a pool of human donors (malaria-infected and uninfected, not separated). The CDR3 DNA reads TGTGCCTGTGACACTGGGGGAGCTTTGGCAGCACAACTCTTCTTT. It encodes CACDTGGALAAQLFF.